This is a list of T cell receptor beta chains from one sample in a study of molecular identifiers for immune sequencing clone quantification. One entry per CDR3 protein, called by TCRdb with MiXCR from the PCR reads. The sample lists about 640,000 distinct CDR3 sequences; 15% to 20% were seen once. Sequenced: naive CD8+ T cells from blood, with Jurkat cell RNA spiked in. The receptors stem from a human donor in good health. Some libraries in this study had Jurkat cell RNA spiked in. Both conserved end residues are part of each CDR3. D genes are given only for firm matches. The size entry is marked missing in some rows and otherwise reads once, few, many or a size class.

>TRBJ2-2|-|many|TRBV2
CASSETTGQNTGELFF
TGTGCCAGCAGTGAAACGACAGGACAGAACACCGGGGAGCTGTTTTTT
>TRBJ2-5|TRBD2|few|TRBV14
CASSPRLAGVSETQYF
TGTGCCAGCAGCCCCCGACTAGCGGGAGTTTCTGAGACCCAGTACTTC
>TRBJ2-1|-|once|TRBV19
CASKKGSYNEQFF
TGTGCCAGTAAAAAAGGCTCCTACAATGAGCAGTTCTTC
>TRBJ1-6|TRBD1|many|TRBV27
CASTERGTVGNSPLHF
TGTGCCAGCACCGAAAGAGGGACAGTGGGTAATTCACCCCTCCACTTT
>TRBJ1-1|-|-|TRBV2
CASFGPDRGKNTEAFF
TGTGCCAGCTTTGGGCCCGACCGAGGAAAAAACACTGAAGCTTTCTTT
>TRBJ2-7|-|-|TRBV11-2
CASSPGSGTLYEQYF
TGTGCCAGCAGCCCAGGAAGCGGTACTCTCTACGAGCAGTACTTC
>TRBJ2-5|TRBD2|many|TRBV20-1
CSARLRLAGDQETQYF
TGCAGTGCTAGACTCCGACTAGCGGGGGACCAAGAGACCCAGTACTTC
>TRBJ2-7|-|-|TRBV5-8
CASSPGSVLYEQYF
TGTGCCAGCAGCCCGGGCAGCGTCTTGTACGAGCAGTACTTC
>TRBJ2-7|-|-|TRBV10-3
CAIRWDGKSSYEQYF
TGTGCCATCAGGTGGGACGGTAAGAGCTCCTACGAGCAGTACTTC
>TRBJ2-1|TRBD1|once|TRBV11-2
CASSLARGPNEQFF
TGTGCCAGCAGCTTAGCGAGGGGGCCCAATGAGCAGTTCTTC
>TRBJ2-7|TRBD2|many|TRBV6-6
CASSLGPGLAYEQYF
TGTGCCAGCAGTTTGGGGCCGGGACTAGCTTACGAGCAGTACTTC
>TRBJ1-1|TRBD1|many|TRBV6-5
CASSYSRGLTEAFF
TGTGCCAGCAGTTACAGCAGGGGGCTTACTGAAGCTTTCTTT
>TRBJ2-1|-|few|TRBV30
CAWDKDSAYEEQFF
TGTGCCTGGGACAAGGACTCCGCGTATGAAGAGCAGTTCTTC
>TRBJ1-1|-|many|TRBV6-4
CASHREVPNTEAFF
TGTGCCAGTCACCGGGAGGTTCCGAACACTGAAGCTTTCTTT
>TRBJ2-5|-|many|TRBV29-1
CSVEPSGTGLTQYF
TGCAGCGTTGAACCCTCCGGCACAGGGTTGACCCAGTACTTC
>TRBJ2-1|TRBD1|-|TRBV6-2/TRBV6-3
CASRHATGDNEQFF
TGTGCCAGCAGACACGCAACAGGGGACAATGAGCAGTTCTTC
>TRBJ1-4|TRBD1|many|TRBV7-9
CASSSRDRTEKLFF
TGTGCCAGCAGCTCCCGGGACAGGACCGAAAAACTGTTTTTT
>TRBJ2-6|TRBD2|-|TRBV20-1
CNALSDSGTSFSGANVLTF
TGCAATGCCCTCAGCGACTCAGGGACTAGTTTCTCTGGGGCCAACGTCCTGACTTTC
>TRBJ1-5|TRBD1|many|TRBV27
CASSPSQGFQPQHF
TGTGCCAGCAGTCCTTCACAGGGGTTTCAGCCCCAGCATTTT
>TRBJ2-3|TRBD2|many|TRBV20-1
CSARPRTSGTDTQYF
TGCAGTGCTAGACCGCGGACTAGCGGTACAGATACGCAGTATTTT
>TRBJ2-7|-|-|TRBV27
CASSLMGPSGSYEQYF
TGTGCCAGCAGTTTAATGGGCCCCTCGGGAAGCTACGAGCAGTACTTC
>TRBJ2-5|-|few|TRBV18
CASSPRDNYQEAQYF
TGTGCCAGCTCACCCCGGGACAACTACCAAGAGGCCCAGTACTTC
>TRBJ2-1|-|-|TRBV6-2/TRBV6-3
CASSPPARDSSYNEQFF
TGTGCCAGCAGTCCACCGGCGCGGGATAGCTCCTACAATGAGCAGTTCTTC
>TRBJ2-7|TRBD1|-|TRBV27
CASTQGDRVHEQYF
TGTGCCAGCACCCAGGGGGACAGGGTCCACGAGCAGTACTTC
>TRBJ1-1|-|-|TRBV28
CASSSPRQANTEAFF
TGTGCCAGCAGCTCTCCTCGACAAGCGAACACTGAAGCTTTCTTT
>TRBJ2-5|-|few|TRBV27
CASSGLGYQETQYF
TGTGCCAGCAGTGGACTCGGGTACCAAGAGACCCAGTACTTC
>TRBJ2-7|-|-|TRBV5-6
CASSWGNTAGEQYF
TGTGCCAGCAGCTGGGGGAACACAGCAGGGGAGCAGTACTTC
>TRBJ1-1|-|many|TRBV7-9
CASSKHVGGMNTEAFF
TGTGCCAGCAGCAAGCACGTAGGAGGCATGAACACTGAAGCTTTCTTT
>TRBJ2-7|-|-|TRBV20-1
CSADTDRVGYPYEQYF
TGCAGTGCTGATACAGACCGGGTTGGCTACCCCTACGAGCAGTACTTC
>TRBJ2-1|TRBD2|-|TRBV19
CASSTDSGGRYNEQFF
TGTGCCAGTAGTACCGATAGCGGGGGGCGTTACAATGAGCAGTTCTTC
>TRBJ1-1|-|many|TRBV12-3/TRBV12-4
CASSLGTHGTEAFF
TGTGCCAGCAGTTTAGGCACCCATGGGACTGAAGCTTTCTTT
>TRBJ1-1|TRBD1|-|TRBV7-9
CASTLGTGGTKAFF
TGTGCCAGCACCTTAGGGACAGGGGGCACTAAAGCTTTCTTT
>TRBJ2-7|-|-|TRBV9
CACSPAPPYEQYF
TGTGCCTGCAGCCCGGCTCCCCCCTACGAGCAGTACTTC
>TRBJ2-3|-|many|TRBV20-1
CSADIVDTDTQYF
TGCAGTGCCGACATAGTAGACACAGATACGCAGTATTTT
>TRBJ2-2|-|many|TRBV29-1
CSVESIPPGELFF
TGCAGCGTTGAAAGTATCCCACCGGGGGAGCTGTTTTTT
>TRBJ2-1|TRBD2|many|TRBV7-9
CASSYGTSGRNEQFF
TGTGCCAGCAGCTACGGGACTAGCGGGAGGAATGAGCAGTTCTTC
>TRBJ2-2|TRBD2|many|TRBV7-9
CASSPQLAANTGELFF
TGTGCCAGCAGCCCACAACTAGCGGCGAACACCGGGGAGCTGTTTTTT
>TRBJ1-1|TRBD1|many|TRBV7-8
CASSLEGTVNTEAFF
TGTGCCAGCAGCTTAGAAGGGACAGTGAACACTGAAGCTTTCTTT
>TRBJ2-5|-|many|TRBV27
CASSPHLRQPQETQYF
TGTGCCAGCAGTCCGCACCTTCGACAGCCTCAAGAGACCCAGTACTTC
>TRBJ2-7|TRBD1|few|TRBV19
CASSSGTGGGYEQYF
TGTGCCAGTAGTTCGGGAACAGGGGGCGGCTACGAGCAGTACTTC